Below, 11 T cell receptor beta chains from the same sample are listed, as sequenced in a study of blood T cells in healthy people across ages. A second roughly 6 to 12 cycle PCR used barcoded and J-beta primers. TCRdb re-called the 5' RACE reads with MiXCR, one entry per CDR3 protein. The table has 1.5 million to 2 million distinct CDR3 sequences, 49% seen once; the top ten hold roughly 2%. Sequencing used blood. These receptors were taken from a woman aged 35 to 49 in good health.

The chain couples TRBV5-6 to TRBJ2-5; D remains ambiguous. The tail of the sequence fits TRBJ2-7 better, so the J call may be wrong. CDR1 and CDR2 (germline): SGHDT, YYEEEE. The CDR3 covers 15 residues. The CDR3 reads CASSLGFGPSYEQYF. Here the CDR3 DNA reads TGTGCCAGCAGCTTGGGTTTTGGGCCTTCATACGAGCAGTACTTC.

This chain joins TRBV6-5 and TRBJ1-2; 7 bases fit TRBD1. J was trimmed by 2 bases and V by 10 bases; bases with no gene match: 13. CDR3 length: 15 residues. In germline, CDR1 is MNHEY, CDR2 SVGAGI. The CDR3 bases are TGTGCCACCAGACCCCCGGGACAGCCAAACTATGGCTACACCTTC. It is translated as CATRPPGQPNYGYTF.

The gene calls are TRBV21-1 and TRBJ2-3; TRBD2, as called in the table, went unchecked against the DNA. TRBV21-1 is marked as a pseudogene. The CDR3 sequence is 17 residues long. This CDR3 reads CAGKPGLAGPYTDTQYF. The CDR3, as DNA: TGTGCCGGCAAACCGGGACTAGCGGGGCCTTACACAGATACGCAGTATTTT.

This sequence joins TRBV7-9 and TRBJ2-5; D unresolved. From germline, CDR1 is SEHNR and CDR2 FQNEAQ (reference sequence). The CDR3 sequence is 15 residues long. V gave up 2 bases and J gave up 0 bases, with 10 bases separating them. CDR3 amino acids: CASSLWLPDQETQYF. DNA for the CDR3: TGTGCCAGCAGCTTATGGTTGCCAGACCAAGAGACCCAGTACTTC. The full variable domain, its missing parts supplied by reference TRBV7-9 and TRBJ2-5, is DTGVSQNPRHKITKRGQNVTFRCDPISEHNRLYWYRQTLGQGPEFLTYFQNEAQLEKSRLLSDRFSAERPKGSFSTLEIQRTEQGDSAMYLCASSLWLPDQETQYFGPGTRLLVL.

In this sample, this clonotype turned up once. The chain joins TRBV20-1 to TRBJ2-1; a possible D gene is TRBD2 (6 bases). Per germline, CDR1 DFQATT and CDR2 SNEGSKA (reference sequence). The V end was cut by 0 bases, the J end by 6 bases, with 12 bases between. The CDR3 has 14 amino acids. Here the CDR3 reads CSARDATRINEQFF. In nucleotides, the CDR3 is TGCAGTGCTAGAGATGCGACTAGAATCAATGAGCAGTTCTTC.

The chain links TRBV4-3 to TRBJ2-6; either TRBD1 or TRBD2 may supply D (5 bases each). The CDR3 has 18 amino acids. Germline V gene lookup returns CDR1 LGHNA and CDR2 YSLEER. V lost 0 bases to trimming and J lost 2 bases, with 14 bases between them. CDR3 region: CASSQDGGPGAGANVLTF. CDR3 DNA sequence: TGCGCCAGCAGCCAAGATGGGGGACCAGGAGCTGGGGCCAACGTCCTGACTTTC.

This clonotype was counted only a few times. The rearrangement links TRBV15 to TRBJ2-3; weak D call: TRBD1 (6 bases). Germline assignment: CDR1 LNHNV and CDR2 YYDKDF (reference sequence). V lost 0 bases and J 0 bases, leaving 7 bases between the germline ends. CDR3 size: 15 residues. The CDR3, as DNA: TGTGCCACCAGCAGAGAAGGGGGAAGCACAGATACGCAGTATTTT. Translation: CATSREGGSTDTQYF.

This chain uses TRBV24-1 with TRBJ2-1; no clear D gene. The germline CDR1 and CDR2 sequences are KGHDR and SFDVKD. The V gene lost 5 bases and the J gene lost 6 bases, with 7 bases spanning the gap. The CDR3 sequence is 12 residues long. The CDR3 loop is CATSVGINEQFF. The CDR3 DNA follows: TGTGCCACCAGTGTCGGCATCAATGAGCAGTTCTTC.

The chain joins TRBV14 to TRBJ2-5; possible D gene TRBD1, 6 bases. The CDR3 extends over 15 amino acids. CDR1 is SGHDN, CDR2 FVKESK, per germline. Trimming left V 2 bases short and J 4 bases short, with 14 bases between. This chain's CDR3 is CASSQQGSGAETQYF. As DNA, the CDR3 is TGTGCCAGCAGCCAACAGGGGTCTGGGGCAGAGACCCAGTACTTC.

This chain uses TRBV27 with TRBJ2-7; 8 bases map to TRBD1. CDR3 length: 13 amino acids. The germline V gene encodes CDR1 MNHEY and CDR2 SMNVEV (reference sequence). Trimming took 8 bases from V and 2 from J; bases not matched to a gene: 5. Here the CDR3 DNA reads TGTGCCAGCCGACAGGGGCGAACCTACGAGCAGTACTTC. This encodes CASRQGRTYEQYF.

As to this clonotype: Germline and junction disagree at one end, which may indicate a read error. The rearrangement joins TRBV20-1 to TRBJ2-1; no clear D gene. The CDR3 consists of 14 residues. In germline, CDR1 is DFQATT, CDR2 SNEGSKA (reference sequence). This CDR3 is CGARDRADRNEQFF. The CDR3, as DNA: TGCGGTGCTAGAGATCGAGCAGATCGAAATGAGCAGTTCTTC.